This T cell receptor (beta chain) was identified in a study of cytomegalovirus exposure and HLA in healthy donors. The PCR contained 60 Vbeta and 13 Jbeta primers. Only in-frame clones appear in the TCRdb table, and some are missing; sequencing was by immunoSEQ multiplex PCR. The sample includes roughly 100,000 clones, roughly 70% of them seen just once. Notes on the study in general: Associated with cytomegalovirus, according to the listing, were 150 to 200 TCR beta chains. The study found most TCR sequences rare, yet found some public TCRs in many donors. The classifier was said to identify cytomegalovirus status with high specificity and sensitivity. Available immune exposure information was restricted to CMV serostatus only.

Points on this clone: Its antigen remains unidentified.

The length of the CDR3 is 14 residues. Trimming shortened V by 0 bases and J by 2 bases, and 7 bases separated the two germline ends. The germline V gene encodes CDR1 SEHNR and CDR2 FQNEAQ (reference sequence). Material for sequencing was PBMCs. V is TRBV7-9 and J is TRBJ2-5; no reliable D call. This clonotype was obtained from a woman in her forties or fifties in good health and CMV-seropositive. The CDR3 bases are TGTGCCAGCAGCTTAGCAGTCAGACAAGAGACCCAGTACTTC. Translating it yields CASSLAVRQETQYF.